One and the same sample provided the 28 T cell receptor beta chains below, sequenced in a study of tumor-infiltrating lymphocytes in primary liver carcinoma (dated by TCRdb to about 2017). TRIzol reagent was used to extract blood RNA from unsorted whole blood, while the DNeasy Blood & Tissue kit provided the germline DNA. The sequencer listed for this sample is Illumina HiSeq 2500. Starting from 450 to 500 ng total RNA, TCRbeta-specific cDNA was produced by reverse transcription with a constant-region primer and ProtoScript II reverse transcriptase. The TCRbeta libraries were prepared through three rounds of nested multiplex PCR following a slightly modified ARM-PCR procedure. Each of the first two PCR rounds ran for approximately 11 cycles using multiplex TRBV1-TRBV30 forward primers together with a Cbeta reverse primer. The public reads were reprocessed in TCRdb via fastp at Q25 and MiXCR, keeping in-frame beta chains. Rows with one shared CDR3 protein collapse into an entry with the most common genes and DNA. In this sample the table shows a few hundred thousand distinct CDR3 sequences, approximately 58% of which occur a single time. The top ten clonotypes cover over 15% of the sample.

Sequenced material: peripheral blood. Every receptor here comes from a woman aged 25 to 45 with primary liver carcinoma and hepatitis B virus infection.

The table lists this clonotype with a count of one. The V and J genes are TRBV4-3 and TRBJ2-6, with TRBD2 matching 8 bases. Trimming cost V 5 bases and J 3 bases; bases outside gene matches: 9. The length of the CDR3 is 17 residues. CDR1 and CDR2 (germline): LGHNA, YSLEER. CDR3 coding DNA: TGCGCCAGCAGCTCCCCCCGACTAGCGTTTGGGGCCAACGTCCTGACTTTC. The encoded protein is CASSSPRLAFGANVLTF.

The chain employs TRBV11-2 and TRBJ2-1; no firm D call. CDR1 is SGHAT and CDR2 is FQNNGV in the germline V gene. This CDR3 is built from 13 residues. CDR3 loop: CTGSLRVGNEQFF. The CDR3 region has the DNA TGTACCGGCAGCTTAAGGGTGGGCAATGAGCAGTTCTTC.

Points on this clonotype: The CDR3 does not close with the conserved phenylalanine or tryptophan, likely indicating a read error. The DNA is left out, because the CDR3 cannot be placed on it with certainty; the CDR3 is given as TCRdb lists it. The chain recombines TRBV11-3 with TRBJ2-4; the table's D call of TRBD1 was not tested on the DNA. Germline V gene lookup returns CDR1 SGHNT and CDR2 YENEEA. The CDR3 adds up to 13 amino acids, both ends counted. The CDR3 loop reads CASSLVGQNIQYL.

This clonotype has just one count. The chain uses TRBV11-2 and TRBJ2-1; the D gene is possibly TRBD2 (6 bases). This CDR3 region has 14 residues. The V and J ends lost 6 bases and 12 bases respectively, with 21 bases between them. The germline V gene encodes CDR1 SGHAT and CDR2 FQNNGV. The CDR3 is CASRGASAYNTQFF. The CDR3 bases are TGTGCCAGCAGAGGGGCTAGCGCTTACAATACGCAGTTCTTC.

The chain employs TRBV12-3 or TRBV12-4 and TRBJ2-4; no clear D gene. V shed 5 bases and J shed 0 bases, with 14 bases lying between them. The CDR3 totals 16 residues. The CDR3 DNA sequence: TGTGCCAGCAGTGGCCCGGTAGGGCTAGCCAAAAACATTCAGTACTTC. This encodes CASSGPVGLAKNIQYF.

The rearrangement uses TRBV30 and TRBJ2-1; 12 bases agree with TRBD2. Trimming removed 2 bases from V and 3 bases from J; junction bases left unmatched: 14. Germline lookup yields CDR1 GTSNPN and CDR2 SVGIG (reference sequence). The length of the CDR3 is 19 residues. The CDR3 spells CAWSPRLAGEWGVYNEQFF. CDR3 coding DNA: TGTGCCTGGAGTCCTAGACTAGCGGGAGAATGGGGCGTCTACAATGAGCAGTTCTTC.

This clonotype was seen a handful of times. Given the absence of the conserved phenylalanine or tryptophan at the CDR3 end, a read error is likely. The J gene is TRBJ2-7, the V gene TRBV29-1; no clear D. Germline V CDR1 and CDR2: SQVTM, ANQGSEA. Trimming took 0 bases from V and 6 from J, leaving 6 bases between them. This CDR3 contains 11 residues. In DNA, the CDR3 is TGCAGCGTTGAAGATGGCGCCGAGCAGTACTCC. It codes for CSVEDGAEQYS.

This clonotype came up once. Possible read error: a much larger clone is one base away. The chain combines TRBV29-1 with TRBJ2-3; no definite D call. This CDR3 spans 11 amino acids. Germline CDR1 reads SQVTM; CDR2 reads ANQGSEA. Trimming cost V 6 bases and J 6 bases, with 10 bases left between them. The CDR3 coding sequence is TGCAGCGTGTCGGACGGGGATACGCAGTATTTT. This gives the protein CSVSDGDTQYF.

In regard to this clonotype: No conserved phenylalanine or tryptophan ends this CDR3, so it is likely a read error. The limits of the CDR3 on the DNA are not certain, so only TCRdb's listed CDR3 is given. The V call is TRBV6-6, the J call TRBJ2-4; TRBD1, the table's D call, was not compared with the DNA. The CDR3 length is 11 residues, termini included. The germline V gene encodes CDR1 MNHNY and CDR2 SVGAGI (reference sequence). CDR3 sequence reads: CATQLDKGRAE.

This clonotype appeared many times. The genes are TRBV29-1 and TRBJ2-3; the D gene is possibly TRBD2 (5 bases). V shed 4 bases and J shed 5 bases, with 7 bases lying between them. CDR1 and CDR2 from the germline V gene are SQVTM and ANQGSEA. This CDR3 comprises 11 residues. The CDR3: CSVAREDTQYF. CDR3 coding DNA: TGCAGCGTTGCGAGGGAAGATACGCAGTATTTT.

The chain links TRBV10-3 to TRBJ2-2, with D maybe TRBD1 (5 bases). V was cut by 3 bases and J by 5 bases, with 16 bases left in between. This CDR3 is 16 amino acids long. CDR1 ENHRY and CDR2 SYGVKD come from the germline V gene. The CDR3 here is CAISEGMGRATGELFF. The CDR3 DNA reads TGTGCCATCAGTGAAGGGATGGGCAGGGCAACCGGGGAGCTGTTTTTT.

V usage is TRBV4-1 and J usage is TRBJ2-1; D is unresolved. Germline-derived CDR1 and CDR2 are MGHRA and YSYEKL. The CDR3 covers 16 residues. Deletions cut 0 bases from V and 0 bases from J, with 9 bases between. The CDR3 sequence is CASSQDCISSYNEQFF. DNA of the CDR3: TGCGCCAGCAGCCAAGACTGTATTAGCTCCTACAATGAGCAGTTCTTC.

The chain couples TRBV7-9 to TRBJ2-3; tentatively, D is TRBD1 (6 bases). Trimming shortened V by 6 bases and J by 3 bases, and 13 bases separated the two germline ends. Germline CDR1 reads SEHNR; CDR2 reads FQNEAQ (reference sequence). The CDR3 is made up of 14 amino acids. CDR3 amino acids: CASSQGGTTDTQYF. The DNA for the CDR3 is TGTGCCAGCAGTCAAGGGGGTACTACAGATACGCAGTATTTT.

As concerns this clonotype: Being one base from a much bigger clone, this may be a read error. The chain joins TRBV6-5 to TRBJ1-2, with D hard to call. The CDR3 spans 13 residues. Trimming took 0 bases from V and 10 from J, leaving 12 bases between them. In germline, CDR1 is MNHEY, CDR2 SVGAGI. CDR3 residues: CASSYSGPGDYTF. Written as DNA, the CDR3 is TGTGCCAGCAGTTACTCAGGACCGGGAGACTACACCTTC.

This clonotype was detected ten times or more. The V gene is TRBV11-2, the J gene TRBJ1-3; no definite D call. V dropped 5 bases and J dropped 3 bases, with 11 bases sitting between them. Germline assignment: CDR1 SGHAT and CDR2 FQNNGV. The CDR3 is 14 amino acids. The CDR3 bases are TGTGCCAGCAGCCTCGGGTATTTTGGAAACACCATATATTTT. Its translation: CASSLGYFGNTIYF.

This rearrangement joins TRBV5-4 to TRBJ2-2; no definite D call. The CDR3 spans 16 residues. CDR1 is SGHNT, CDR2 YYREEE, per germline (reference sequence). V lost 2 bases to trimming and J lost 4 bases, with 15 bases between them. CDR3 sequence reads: CASSFMAPVSTGELFF. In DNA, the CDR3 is TGTGCCAGCAGCTTTATGGCCCCCGTTAGCACCGGGGAGCTGTTTTTT.

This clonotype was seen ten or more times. CDR3 sequence reads: CASSFRGPNYGYTF. In DNA, the CDR3 is TGTGCCAGCAGCTTCAGGGGCCCTAACTATGGCTACACCTTC. The chain is built from TRBV11-2 and TRBJ1-2, with D maybe TRBD1 (6 bases). V lost 3 bases to trimming and J lost 0 bases, with 8 bases between them. Germline CDR1 is SGHAT and CDR2 is FQNNGV. The CDR3 spans 14 residues.

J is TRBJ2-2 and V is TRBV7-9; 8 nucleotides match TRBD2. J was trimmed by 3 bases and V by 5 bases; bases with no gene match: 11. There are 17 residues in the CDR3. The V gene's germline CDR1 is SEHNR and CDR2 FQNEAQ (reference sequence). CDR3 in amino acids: CASSVSSLAGDTGELFF. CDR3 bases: TGTGCCAGCAGCGTTAGCTCCCTAGCGGGCGACACCGGGGAGCTGTTTTTT. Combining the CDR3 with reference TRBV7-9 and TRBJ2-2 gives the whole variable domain DTGVSQNPRHKITKRGQNVTFRCDPISEHNRLYWYRQTLGQGPEFLTYFQNEAQLEKSRLLSDRFSAERPKGSFSTLEIQRTEQGDSAMYLCASSVSSLAGDTGELFFGEGSRLTVL.

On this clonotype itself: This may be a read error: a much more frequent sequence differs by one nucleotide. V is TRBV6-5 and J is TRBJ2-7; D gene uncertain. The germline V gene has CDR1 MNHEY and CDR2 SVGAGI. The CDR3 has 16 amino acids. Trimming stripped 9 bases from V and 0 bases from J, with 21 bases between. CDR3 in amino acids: CARSLTLMSASYEQYF. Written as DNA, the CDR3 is TGTGCCAGGAGCCTTACGCTGATGTCGGCCTCCTACGAGCAGTACTTC.

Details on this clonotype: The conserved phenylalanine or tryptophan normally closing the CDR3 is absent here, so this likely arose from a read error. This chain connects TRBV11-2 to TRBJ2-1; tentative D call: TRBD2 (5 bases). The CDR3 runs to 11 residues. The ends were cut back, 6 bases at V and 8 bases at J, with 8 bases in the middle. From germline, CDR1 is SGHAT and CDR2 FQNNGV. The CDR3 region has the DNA TGTGCCAGCAGACTTAGCGATGAGCAGTTCTTA. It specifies CASRLSDEQFL.

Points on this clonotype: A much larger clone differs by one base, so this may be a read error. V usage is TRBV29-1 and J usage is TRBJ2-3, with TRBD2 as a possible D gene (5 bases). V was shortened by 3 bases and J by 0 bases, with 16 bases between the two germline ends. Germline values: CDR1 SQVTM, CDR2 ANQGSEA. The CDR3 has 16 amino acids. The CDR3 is CSVDDWRSESTDTQYF. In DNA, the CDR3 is TGCAGCGTTGACGATTGGAGGAGCGAGAGCACAGATACGCAGTATTTT.

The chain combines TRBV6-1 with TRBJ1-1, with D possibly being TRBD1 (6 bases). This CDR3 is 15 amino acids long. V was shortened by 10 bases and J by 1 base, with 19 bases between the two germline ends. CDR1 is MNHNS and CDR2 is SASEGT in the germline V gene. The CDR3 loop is CATTLQGAGNTEAFF. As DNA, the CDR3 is TGTGCCACTACCTTACAGGGAGCCGGGAACACTGAAGCTTTCTTT.

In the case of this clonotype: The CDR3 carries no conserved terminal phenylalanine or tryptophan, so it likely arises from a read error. The DNA of the CDR3 is TGTGCCAGCAGTTACAGGGGAATCGATGGCTACACCCTC. Its translation is CASSYRGIDGYTL. This chain joins TRBV6-5 and TRBJ1-2, with a tentative D call TRBD1 (5 bases). This CDR3 spans 13 amino acids. CDR1 and CDR2 (germline): MNHEY, SVGAGI. Trimming left V 2 bases short and J 6 bases short, with 10 bases between.

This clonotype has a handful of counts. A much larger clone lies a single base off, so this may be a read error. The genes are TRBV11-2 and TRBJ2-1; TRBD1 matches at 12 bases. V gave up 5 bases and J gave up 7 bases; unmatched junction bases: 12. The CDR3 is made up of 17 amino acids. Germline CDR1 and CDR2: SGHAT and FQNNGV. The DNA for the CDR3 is TGTGCCAGCAGCATCGAGAATCTGGGACAGGGGGCGAATGAGCAGTTCTTC. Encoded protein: CASSIENLGQGANEQFF. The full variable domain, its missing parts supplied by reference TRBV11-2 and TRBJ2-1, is EAGVAQSPRYKIIEKRQSVAFWCNPISGHATLYWYQQILGQGPKLLIQFQNNGVVDDSQLPKDRFSAERLKGVDSTLKIQPAKLEDSAVYLCASSIENLGQGANEQFFGPGTRLTVL.

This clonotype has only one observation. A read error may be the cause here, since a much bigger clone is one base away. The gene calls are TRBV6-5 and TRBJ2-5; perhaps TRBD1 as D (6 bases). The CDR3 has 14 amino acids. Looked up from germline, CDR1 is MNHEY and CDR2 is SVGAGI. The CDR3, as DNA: TGTGCCAGCAGTTACTCGGGGGCTGGGGAGACCCAGAACTTC. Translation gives CASSYSGAGETQNF.

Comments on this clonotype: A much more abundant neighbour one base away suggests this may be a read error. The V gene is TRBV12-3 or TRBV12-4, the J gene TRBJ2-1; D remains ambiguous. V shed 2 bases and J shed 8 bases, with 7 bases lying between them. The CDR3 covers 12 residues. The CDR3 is CASSLLSDEQFF. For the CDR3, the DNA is TGTGCCAGCAGTTTATTAAGTGATGAGCAGTTCTTC.

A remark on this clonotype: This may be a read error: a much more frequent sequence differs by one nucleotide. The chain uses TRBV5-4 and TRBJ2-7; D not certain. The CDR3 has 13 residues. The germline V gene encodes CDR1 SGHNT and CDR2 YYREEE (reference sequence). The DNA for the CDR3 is TGTGCCAGCAGCAAAGGATTTTTCTACGACCAGTACTTC. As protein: CASSKGFFYDQYF.

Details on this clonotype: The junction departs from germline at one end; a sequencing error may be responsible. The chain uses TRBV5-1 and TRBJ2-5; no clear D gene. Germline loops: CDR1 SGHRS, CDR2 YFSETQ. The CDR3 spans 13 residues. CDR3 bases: TGCGCCTGCAGCTTCCCGTACCAAGAGACCCAGTACTTC. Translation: CACSFPYQETQYF.